These 5 T cell receptor beta chains share one sample of origin, sequenced in a study of T cell repertoires in cytomegalovirus infection. TCRdb re-called the reads through MiXCR, storing one row per CDR3 protein. The data contain a few hundred thousand distinct CDR3 sequences, roughly 22% of them singletons. Specimen: CD8+ T cells from PBMCs. The receptor set was obtained from a human donor in good health (CMV status not recorded). Some clones in this sample may be carry-over from other donors' samples.

J is TRBJ2-5 and V is TRBV30; either TRBD1 or TRBD2 may supply D (6 bases each). V was shortened by 2 bases and J by 0 bases, with 13 bases between the two germline ends. Per germline, CDR1 GTSNPN and CDR2 SVGIG (reference sequence). The CDR3 consists of 15 residues. The CDR3 spells CAWSQGGTYQETQYF. The CDR3 nucleotides read TGTGCCTGGAGTCAAGGGGGGACCTACCAAGAGACCCAGTACTTC.

This clonotype turned up a few times. The chain recombines TRBV28 with TRBJ1-6; D perhaps matches TRBD1 (6 bases). Germline CDR1 MDHEN, CDR2 SYDVKM. Trimming left V 3 bases short and J 3 bases short, with 12 bases between. This CDR3 contains 16 residues. The CDR3 sequence: CASSLEGGGYNSPLHF. The CDR3 nucleotides are TGTGCCAGCAGTTTGGAAGGGGGTGGCTATAATTCACCCCTCCACTTT.

Comments on this clonotype: A much larger clone is a single base away; this may be a read error. The chain has TRBV7-9 and TRBJ2-3, with a tentative D call TRBD2 (5 bases). The germline CDR1 and CDR2 sequences are SEHNR and FQNEAQ (reference sequence). There are 13 residues in the CDR3. Trimming shortened V by 9 bases and J by 5 bases, and 15 bases separated the two germline ends. Written as DNA, the CDR3 is TGTGCCAGAGGGCGGGTCGGCATAGATACGCAGTATTTT. Residues: CARGRVGIDTQYF.

This clonotype was counted only a few times. This chain links TRBV19 with TRBJ1-2; 8 bases fit TRBD1. Germline-derived CDR1 and CDR2 are LNHDA and SQIVND (reference sequence). This CDR3 is built from 15 residues. J lost 3 bases, V lost 5 bases, and 8 bases had no gene match. The CDR3 DNA reads TGTGCCAGTAGTGTAACGGACAGGGCACACTATGGCTACACCTTC. This codes for CASSVTDRAHYGYTF.

This clonotype showed up many times. V usage is TRBV3-1 and J usage is TRBJ1-2; possibly TRBD1 for D (5 bases). V was shortened by 2 bases and J by 6 bases, with 16 bases between the two germline ends. The CDR3 loop spans 15 amino acids. Germline assignment: CDR1 LGHDT and CDR2 YNNKEL (reference sequence). CDR3 in amino acids: CASSQQGVDSHGYTF. The CDR3 region has the DNA TGTGCCAGCAGCCAACAGGGTGTTGACTCCCATGGCTACACCTTC.